This is a list of T cell receptor beta chains from one sample in a study of T cell repertoires in cytomegalovirus infection. No antigens are known for them. In TCRdb, the reads were re-called with MiXCR into one record per CDR3 protein. The table has roughly 69,000 distinct CDR3 sequences, 20% to 25% seen once; the top ten hold 65% to 75%. Sample: CD8+ T cells from cultured PBMCs, taken from culture after CMV antigen stimulation. These receptors came from a human donor in good health (CMV status not recorded). Some clones in this sample may be carry-over from other donors' samples. The CDR3 runs from the conserved cysteine through the conserved F or W. The D gene is left open where the match is weak. Only some rows state a clone size, as once, few, many or a class for expanded clones.

size: few; D: -; V: TRBV5-6; J: TRBJ1-2; length: 14; DNA: TGTGCCAGCAGCCTAGGTACAGGGTTGGATGGCTACACCTTC; CDR3: CASSLGTGLDGYTF
size: few; D: -; V: TRBV7-9; J: TRBJ1-2; length: 15; DNA: TGTGCCACCAGACCAGGGATGGCAGACTTTTATGGCTACACCTTC; CDR3: CATRPGMADFYGYTF
size: -; D: TRBD2; V: TRBV6-1; J: TRBJ2-1; length: 16; DNA: TGTGCCAGCAGTGAGGGGGGCGGGGGGACCCACAATGAGCAGTTCTTC; CDR3: CASSEGGGGTHNEQFF
size: few; D: -; V: TRBV7-2; J: TRBJ2-7; length: 15; DNA: TGTGCCAGCAGCTTGTACGATCCCCTCTCCTACGAGCAGTACTTC; CDR3: CASSLYDPLSYEQYF
size: -; D: -; V: TRBV7-6; J: TRBJ2-5; length: 15; DNA: TGTGCCAGCAGCTTATTGCGGGGGCAGTCGGAGACCCAGTACTTC; CDR3: CASSLLRGQSETQYF
size: -; D: -; V: TRBV27; J: TRBJ2-7; length: 13; DNA: TGTGCCAGCAGCCCAGGGGACTCCTACGAGCAGTACTTC; CDR3: CASSPGDSYEQYF
size: few; D: -; V: TRBV9; J: TRBJ1-1; length: 18; DNA: TGTGCCAGCAGCGTAGTAGACCGAAAAGCACAGGTTAACACTGAAGCTTTCTTT; CDR3: CASSVVDRKAQVNTEAFF
size: few; D: TRBD1; V: TRBV12-3/TRBV12-4; J: TRBJ1-5; length: 19; DNA: TGTGCCAGCAGCCTAGAACCCCGGACAGGGGGCGCAGAAATGAAGCCCCAGCATTTT; CDR3: CASSLEPRTGGAEMKPQHF
size: -; D: -; V: TRBV7-2; J: TRBJ1-1; length: 14; DNA: TGTGCCAGCAGCCCAGGCAGGGGGAACACTGAAGCTTTCTTT; CDR3: CASSPGRGNTEAFF
size: -; D: -; V: TRBV7-2; J: TRBJ1-1; length: 18; DNA: TGTGCCAGCAGCTTAGATAGGGGGGGCAGTTATACGTACACTGAAGCTTTCTTT; CDR3: CASSLDRGGSYTYTEAFF
size: once; D: -; V: TRBV4-3; J: TRBJ2-1; length: 15; DNA: TGCGCCAGCAGCCAAGAGGGGGTCGGGTACAATGAGCAGTTCTTC; CDR3: CASSQEGVGYNEQFF
size: once; D: -; V: TRBV6-6; J: TRBJ1-1; length: 14; DNA: TGTGCCAGCAATCCGGGCGCGGCGGCCACTGAAGCTTTCTTT; CDR3: CASNPGAAATEAFF
size: -; D: TRBD1; V: TRBV27; J: TRBJ2-1; length: 15; DNA: TGTGCCAGCAGTTTACAGGGGGTTAGGGGTAATGAGCAGTTCTTC; CDR3: CASSLQGVRGNEQFF
size: -; D: TRBD2; V: TRBV12-3/TRBV12-4; J: TRBJ2-1; length: 15; DNA: TGTGCCAGCAGGGTACTAGCGGGGGGCGCGGATGAGCAGTTCTTC; CDR3: CASRVLAGGADEQFF
size: few; D: TRBD1; V: TRBV6-1; J: TRBJ1-1; length: 19; DNA: TGTGCCAGCCCAACAAGTATTCCGGGACAGAAGATCGTTGGTCCTGAAGCTTTCTTT; CDR3: CASPTSIPGQKIVGPEAFF
size: -; D: TRBD1; V: TRBV12-3/TRBV12-4; J: TRBJ1-3; length: 15; DNA: TGTGCCAGCAGTGACAGGGATGGCGCTGGAAACACCATATATTTT; CDR3: CASSDRDGAGNTIYF
size: -; D: -; V: TRBV7-9; J: TRBJ1-2; length: 14; DNA: TGTGCCAGCAGCTGGGACGGAGACTACTATGGCTACACCTTC; CDR3: CASSWDGDYYGYTF
size: -; D: TRBD1; V: TRBV4-1; J: TRBJ1-3; length: 13; DNA: TGCGCCGGGGGGACAGGGCCTGGAAACACCATATATTTT; CDR3: CAGGTGPGNTIYF
size: -; D: -; V: TRBV27; J: TRBJ2-7; length: 14; DNA: TGTGCCAGCAGTTTATCTCAGGGTCCCTACGAGCAGTACTTC; CDR3: CASSLSQGPYEQYF
size: few; D: -; V: TRBV2; J: TRBJ1-4; length: 14; DNA: TGTGCCAGCAGTGAAGGGACAGAGAATGAAAAACTGTTTTTT; CDR3: CASSEGTENEKLFF
size: few; D: -; V: TRBV12-3/TRBV12-4; J: TRBJ1-1; length: 16; DNA: TGTGCCAGCAGTCCCCTGTGGGGGGGCTTGAACACTGAAGCTTTCTTT; CDR3: CASSPLWGGLNTEAFF
size: few; D: TRBD1; V: TRBV7-9; J: TRBJ1-2; length: 16; DNA: TGTGCCAGCAGCTCCGCGTATAGGGACAGGACAGATGGCTACACCTTC; CDR3: CASSSAYRDRTDGYTF
size: many; D: -; V: TRBV7-9; J: TRBJ1-3; length: 16; DNA: TGTGCCAGCAGCTCATCCCCGGAGGTGGGAGGAAACACCATATATTTT; CDR3: CASSSSPEVGGNTIYF
size: many; D: TRBD1; V: TRBV7-6; J: TRBJ2-7; length: 18; DNA: TGTGCCAGCAGCTTTCGGCAAACAGGGGGGACCCTACCGTACGAGCAGTACTTC; CDR3: CASSFRQTGGTLPYEQYF
size: few; D: -; V: TRBV6-5; J: TRBJ1-1; length: 12; DNA: TGTGCCAGCGGAGACGGGAGCACTGAAGCTTTCTTT; CDR3: CASGDGSTEAFF
size: -; D: -; V: TRBV5-6; J: TRBJ2-7; length: 16; DNA: TGTGCCAGCAGCTCCCGTAGGGGGACGGCACCCTACGAGCAGTACTTC; CDR3: CASSSRRGTAPYEQYF
size: -; D: -; V: TRBV7-8; J: TRBJ2-4; length: 14; DNA: TGTGCCAGCAGCCCCCCGATTTTTAAAAACATTCAGTACTTC; CDR3: CASSPPIFKNIQYF
size: few; D: -; V: TRBV4-1; J: TRBJ2-2; length: 14; DNA: TGCGCCAGCAGCCAAGGCGCGGTCACCGGGGAGCTGTTTTTT; CDR3: CASSQGAVTGELFF
size: few; D: -; V: TRBV25-1; J: TRBJ1-5; length: 13; DNA: TGTGCCAGCAGTGAACAAGGGTTCCAGCCCCAGCATTTT; CDR3: CASSEQGFQPQHF
size: -; D: -; V: TRBV28; J: TRBJ2-3; length: 15; DNA: TGTGCCAGCAGTTTACCCGGGGCTACGGGCGATACGCAGTATTTT; CDR3: CASSLPGATGDTQYF